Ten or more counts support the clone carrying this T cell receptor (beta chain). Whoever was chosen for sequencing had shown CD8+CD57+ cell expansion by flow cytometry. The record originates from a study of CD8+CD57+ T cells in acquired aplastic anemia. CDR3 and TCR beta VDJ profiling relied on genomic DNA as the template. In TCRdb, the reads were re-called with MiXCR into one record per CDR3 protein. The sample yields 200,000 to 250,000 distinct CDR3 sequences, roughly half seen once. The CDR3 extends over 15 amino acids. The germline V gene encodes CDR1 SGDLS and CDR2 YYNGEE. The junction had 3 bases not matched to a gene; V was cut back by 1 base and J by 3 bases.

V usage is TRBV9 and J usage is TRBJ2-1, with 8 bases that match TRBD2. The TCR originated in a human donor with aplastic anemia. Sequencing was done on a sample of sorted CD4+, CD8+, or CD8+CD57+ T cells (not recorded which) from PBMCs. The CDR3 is CASSVSLAGYNEQFF. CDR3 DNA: TGTGCCAGCAGCGTAAGTCTAGCGGGCTACAATGAGCAGTTCTTC.